This T cell receptor beta chain comes out of a study of T cells after yellow fever vaccination. Overall study: Any fraction with a low cell number was prepared using SMART-Seq v4 Ultra Low Input.

Findings and limits, study-wide: Weaker overall was a secondary response that nonetheless peaked faster, on day 5 versus 15.

By 5'RACE template switching, TCR cDNA was produced, with a universal primer site and UMIs added in the process. TCRdb re-called the 5' RACE reads through MiXCR, storing one row per CDR3 protein. The table shows more than 65,000 distinct CDR3 sequences, with roughly 13% occurring only once. V was cut by 6 bases and J by 1 base, with 9 bases left in between. This CDR3 has 13 amino acids. Germline CDR1 MGHRA, CDR2 YSYEKL. The source was CD8+ T cells not binding an NS4B(214-222) dextramer, sorted from PBMCs, collected about 21 days after the first yellow fever vaccination. The TCR was taken from a young man who received the YFV17D yellow fever vaccine. The rearrangement uses TRBV4-1 and TRBJ1-1; D gene ambiguous. The CDR3 DNA is TGCGCCAGCAGGTTTAGGTCGAACACTGAAGCTTTCTTT. Protein sequence: CASRFRSNTEAFF.